This paragraph covers one T cell receptor beta chain sequence. Its specificity is not known. The CDR3 is 13 amino acids. CDR1 and CDR2 (germline): SGDLS, YYNGEE. Trimming stripped 5 bases from V and 2 bases from J, with 10 bases between. TCRdb's table, derived via immunoSEQ multiplex PCR, lists solely in-frame clones and lacks some. This sample has 74,000 or so clones, with roughly nine tenths found just once. The sample comes from a study of Tregs in tolerant kidney transplant recipients. Findings and limits, study-wide: Findings come from small patient numbers and require larger validation.

The nonmyeloablative bone marrow transplants came from related graft donors, with transient mixed chimerism. Here the sequenced sample was CD4+ T cells from blood (PBMCs), taken 24 months after the transplant. This sequence originates from a human patient who received a combined kidney and bone marrow transplant. The graft donor may have given rise to some T cells. This chain uses TRBV9 with TRBJ1-2; D is ambiguous. In DNA, the CDR3 is TGTGCCAGCAGGGCGGTCGACAACTATGGCTACACCTTC. Encoded protein: CASRAVDNYGYTF.